A single sample gave rise to the 18 T cell receptor beta chains below, sequenced in a study of CD8+CD57+ T cells in acquired aplastic anemia. Sequenced patients had shown CD8+CD57+ cell expansion by flow cytometry. Genomic DNA served as template for TCR beta VDJ and CDR3 profiling. TCRdb recomputed calls from the reads with MiXCR, one row per CDR3 protein. Among roughly 500,000 distinct CDR3 sequences listed, under 40% were seen once. The sequenced sample consisted of sorted CD4+, CD8+, or CD8+CD57+ T cells (not recorded which) from PBMCs. The source of these receptors is a human donor with aplastic anemia.

The chain recombines TRBV19 with TRBJ1-6; no firm D call. The V end was cut by 1 base, the J end by 9 bases, with 7 bases between. CDR3 length: 13 residues. In germline, CDR1 is LNHDA, CDR2 SQIVND (reference sequence). CDR3 protein: CASSIGLSSPLHF. The CDR3 DNA is TGTGCCAGTAGTATAGGGTTGAGTTCACCCCTCCACTTT.

This clonotype was counted a single time. The chain is built from TRBV14 and TRBJ2-7; D may be TRBD2 (6 bases). This CDR3 has 16 amino acids. CDR1 is SGHDN, CDR2 FVKESK, per germline. The V gene lost 0 bases and the J gene lost 5 bases, with 17 bases spanning the gap. The CDR3 bases are TGTGCCAGCAGCCAAGATGCCCTAGCGAGGTTGAACGAGCAGTACTTC. Protein sequence: CASSQDALARLNEQYF.

This clonotype has a count of ten or more. The chain carries TRBV7-2 and TRBJ1-5; the match to TRBD1 covers 8 bases. The V segment lost 1 base and the J segment 3 bases; nucleotides outside the gene matches: 2. Germline V gene lookup returns CDR1 SGHTA and CDR2 FQGNSA. CDR3 length: 15 amino acids. This CDR3 is CASSLGTGINQPQHF. The CDR3 bases are TGTGCCAGCAGCTTAGGGACAGGGATCAATCAGCCCCAGCATTTT. Complete variable domain (other parts from reference TRBV7-2 and TRBJ1-5): GAGVSQSPSNKVTEKGKDVELRCDPISGHTALYWYRQSLGQGLEFLIYFQGNSAPDKSGLPSDRFSAERTGGSVSTLTIQRTQQEDSAVYLCASSLGTGINQPQHFGDGTRLSIL.

Details on this clonotype: An end of the junction does not agree with germline; a read error may underlie this. V usage is TRBV19 and J usage is TRBJ1-6; D remains ambiguous. This CDR3 region has 14 residues. Germline V lookup: CDR1 LNHDA, CDR2 SQIVND (reference sequence). The CDR3 DNA is TGTGCCTGGATCGAAACGTTGTATAATTCACCCCCCCACTTT. Protein product: CAWIETLYNSPPHF. The whole variable domain, remainder taken from reference TRBV19 and TRBJ1-6, is DGGITQSPKYLFRKEGQNVTLSCEQNLNHDAMYWYRQDPGQGLRLIYYSQIVNDFQKGDIAEGYSVSREKKESFPLTVTSAQKNPTAFYLCAWIETLYNSPPHFGNGTRLTVT.

This clonotype was recorded at least ten times. V is TRBV5-1 and J is TRBJ1-6; D remains ambiguous. The CDR3 is 16 amino acids. CDR1 and CDR2 from the germline V gene are SGHRS and YFSETQ. V lost 0 bases and J 4 bases, leaving 11 bases between the germline ends. The CDR3 DNA sequence: TGCGCCAGCAGCTTGGATACCCAGGTGTATAATTCACCCCTCCACTTT. This codes for CASSLDTQVYNSPLHF.

V gene TRBV5-4 combines with J gene TRBJ2-5; TRBD2 matches 8 bases. CDR1 and CDR2 from the germline V gene are SGHNT and YYREEE (reference sequence). CDR3 length: 15 amino acids. With 3 bases clipped from V and 5 bases from J, the junction kept 9 bases outside the gene matches. The CDR3 coding sequence is TGTGCCAGCAGCTCCCCCGGGACTAGTGATGAGACCCAGTACTTC. Translation: CASSSPGTSDETQYF. Complete variable domain (other parts from reference TRBV5-4 and TRBJ2-5): ETGVTQSPTHLIKTRGQQVTLRCSSQSGHNTVSWYQQALGQGPQFIFQYYREEENGRGNFPPRFSGLQFPNYSSELNVNALELDDSALYLCASSSPGTSDETQYFGPGTRLLVL.

This clonotype was picked up many times. The chain employs TRBV7-6 and TRBJ1-1, with a possible D match to TRBD1 (5 bases). Germline V lookup: CDR1 SGHVS, CDR2 FNYEAQ. This CDR3 is 16 amino acids long. Between the trimmed V and J ends, which lost 3 bases and 4 bases, there was a span of 18 bases. The CDR3: CASSFSGIAGSTEAFF. The CDR3 DNA is TGTGCCAGCAGCTTCTCAGGGATTGCTGGTTCCACTGAAGCTTTCTTT.

The J gene is TRBJ2-1, the V gene TRBV7-6; 8 bases align to TRBD2. This CDR3 comprises 14 residues. Germline V lookup: CDR1 SGHVS, CDR2 FNYEAQ. Trimming removed 4 bases from V and 2 bases from J; junction bases left unmatched: 1. The CDR3 region has the DNA TGTGCCAGCAGCTCGGGGGGGCCCTACAATGAGCAGTTCTTC. It yields the protein CASSSGGPYNEQFF.

Ten or more counts support this clonotype. V is TRBV7-9 and J is TRBJ1-2; D remains unclear. The CDR3 length is 14 residues. V was trimmed by 2 bases and J by 6 bases, leaving 13 bases between them. Germline CDR1 SEHNR, CDR2 FQNEAQ (reference sequence). CDR3 protein: CASSLLLEEHGYTF. The CDR3 coding sequence is TGTGCCAGCAGCTTATTATTGGAGGAGCATGGCTACACCTTC.

The chain couples TRBV24-1 to TRBJ1-2; D call uncertain. Germline CDR1 reads KGHDR; CDR2 reads SFDVKD. The CDR3 contains 11 residues. Trimming stripped 4 bases from V and 8 bases from J, with 7 bases between. The CDR3 bases are TGTGCCACCAGTGACGCCGGCGGCTACACCTTC. It codes for CATSDAGGYTF.

DNA of the CDR3: TGTGCCAGCAGTACAGGGGATGGAAACACTGAAGCTTTCTTT. It is translated as CASSTGDGNTEAFF. The chain recombines TRBV6-2 or TRBV6-3 with TRBJ1-1; 7 bases are a match to TRBD1. This CDR3 contains 14 residues. Germline V gives CDR1 MNHEY, CDR2 SVGEGT. The junction had 5 bases not matched to a gene; V was cut back by 5 bases and J by 2 bases.

This clonotype occurred many times. V and J are TRBV10-2 and TRBJ2-5; D gene unclear. The germline gives CDR1 WSHSY, CDR2 SAAADI. V lost 1 base and J 1 base, leaving 7 bases between the germline ends. The CDR3 consists of 14 residues. The CDR3 sequence: CASSEWVSQETQYF. CDR3 DNA sequence: TGCGCCAGCAGTGAGTGGGTGAGCCAAGAGACCCAGTACTTC.

The chain links TRBV4-3 to TRBJ2-3; D call uncertain. The length of the CDR3 is 15 residues. CDR1 is LGHNA and CDR2 is YSLEER in the germline V gene. The V gene lost 0 bases and the J gene lost 0 bases, with 7 bases spanning the gap. CDR3 coding DNA: TGCGCCAGCAGCCAAGACTGGGTAAGCACAGATACGCAGTATTTT. Translation: CASSQDWVSTDTQYF.

The genes are TRBV20-1 and TRBJ2-7, with 16 bases fitting TRBD2. The CDR3 has 19 amino acids. The junction had 21 bases not matched to a gene; V was cut back by 7 bases and J by 6 bases. Germline V gives CDR1 DFQATT, CDR2 SNEGSKA (reference sequence). The CDR3 DNA is TGCAGTGTTTTACTACCGGGACTAGCGGGAGGGTTTGGTCGAGGCGAGCAGTACTTC. Translated, it gives CSVLLPGLAGGFGRGEQYF.

The chain couples TRBV7-6 to TRBJ1-5; D gene uncertain. This CDR3 region has 13 residues. Deletions cut 3 bases from V and 5 bases from J, with 8 bases between. Germline loops: CDR1 SGHVS, CDR2 FNYEAQ. The CDR3 nucleotides are TGTGCCAGCAGCTTGGGCCCTGATCAGCCCCAGCATTTT. It yields the protein CASSLGPDQPQHF.

This clonotype was counted a few times. The chain couples TRBV10-3 to TRBJ2-5, with TRBD2 identical over 9 bases. CDR1 ENHRY and CDR2 SYGVKD come from the germline V gene. The CDR3 covers 14 residues. With V trimmed by 2 bases and J by 5 bases, 3 bases remained unmatched. CDR3 sequence reads: CAISELAGRETQYF. As DNA, the CDR3 is TGTGCCATCAGTGAGCTAGCGGGGCGGGAGACCCAGTACTTC.

Many counts were recorded for this clonotype. This sequence joins TRBV20-1 and TRBJ1-1, with D maybe TRBD1 (6 bases). The CDR3 sequence is 14 residues long. V lost 5 bases, J lost 1 base, and 14 bases lay in between. Germline CDR1 reads DFQATT; CDR2 reads SNEGSKA (reference sequence). Written as DNA, the CDR3 is TGCAGTGCTGTAAAAGGACAGACGAACACTGAAGCTTTCTTT. It is translated as CSAVKGQTNTEAFF.

This clonotype came up a few times. The chain combines TRBV20-1 with TRBJ2-7; TRBD2 matches 7 bases. The CDR3 is 11 residues long. Germline V gene sequence: CDR1 DFQATT, CDR2 SNEGSKA (reference sequence). The junction had 3 bases not matched to a gene; V was cut back by 4 bases and J by 6 bases. The CDR3 region has the DNA TGCAGTGCTAAGTCGGGGGGCGAGCAGTACTTC. As protein: CSAKSGGEQYF.